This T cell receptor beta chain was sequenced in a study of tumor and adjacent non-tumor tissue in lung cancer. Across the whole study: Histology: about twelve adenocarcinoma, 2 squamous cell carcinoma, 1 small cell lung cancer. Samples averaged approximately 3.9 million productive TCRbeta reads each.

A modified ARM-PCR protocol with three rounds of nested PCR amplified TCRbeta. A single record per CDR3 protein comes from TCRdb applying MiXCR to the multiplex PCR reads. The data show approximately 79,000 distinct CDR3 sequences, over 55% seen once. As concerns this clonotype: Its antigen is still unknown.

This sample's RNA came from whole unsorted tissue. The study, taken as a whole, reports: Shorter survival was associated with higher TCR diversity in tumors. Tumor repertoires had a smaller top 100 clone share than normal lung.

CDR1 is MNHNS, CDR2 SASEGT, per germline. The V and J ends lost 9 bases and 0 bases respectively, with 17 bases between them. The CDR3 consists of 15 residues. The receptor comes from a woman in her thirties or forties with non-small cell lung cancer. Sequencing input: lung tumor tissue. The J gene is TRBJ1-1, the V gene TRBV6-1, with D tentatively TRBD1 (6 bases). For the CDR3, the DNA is TGTGCCAGTAAGCGGGACAAGGGTATGAACACTGAAGCTTTCTTT. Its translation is CASKRDKGMNTEAFF.